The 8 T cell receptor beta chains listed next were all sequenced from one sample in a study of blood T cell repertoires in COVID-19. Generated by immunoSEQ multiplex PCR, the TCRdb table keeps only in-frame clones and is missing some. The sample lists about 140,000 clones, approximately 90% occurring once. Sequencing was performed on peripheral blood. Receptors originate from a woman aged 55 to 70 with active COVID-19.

CDR3 in DNA: TGTGCCAGCAGCTATGCGGGTGCGGAGGAGCAGTACTTC. As protein: CASSYAGAEEQYF. The rearrangement uses TRBV7-2 and TRBJ2-7; D is possibly TRBD2 (5 bases). Trimming removed 4 bases at V and 7 bases at J, with 14 bases between. This CDR3 contains 13 residues. CDR1 is SGHTA and CDR2 is FQGNSA in the germline V gene.

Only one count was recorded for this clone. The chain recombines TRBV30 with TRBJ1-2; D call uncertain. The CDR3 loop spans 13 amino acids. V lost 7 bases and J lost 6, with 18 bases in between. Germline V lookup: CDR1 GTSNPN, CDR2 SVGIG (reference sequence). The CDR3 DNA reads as TGTGCCTACGCCATCTGGGCGCGGGATGGCTACACCTTC. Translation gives CAYAIWARDGYTF. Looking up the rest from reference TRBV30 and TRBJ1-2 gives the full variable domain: SQTIHQWPATLVQPVGSPLSLECTVEGTSNPNLYWYRQAAGRGLQLLFYSVGIGQISSEVPQNLSASRPQDRQFILSSKKLLLSDSGFYLCAYAIWARDGYTFGSGTRLTVV.

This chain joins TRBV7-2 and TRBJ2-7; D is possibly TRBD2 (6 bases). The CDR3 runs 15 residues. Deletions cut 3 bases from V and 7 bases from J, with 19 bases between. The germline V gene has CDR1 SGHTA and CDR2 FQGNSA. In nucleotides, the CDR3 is TGTGCCAGCAGCTTCGACGGACCGGCGGCGGGGGAGCAGTACTTC. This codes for CASSFDGPAAGEQYF.

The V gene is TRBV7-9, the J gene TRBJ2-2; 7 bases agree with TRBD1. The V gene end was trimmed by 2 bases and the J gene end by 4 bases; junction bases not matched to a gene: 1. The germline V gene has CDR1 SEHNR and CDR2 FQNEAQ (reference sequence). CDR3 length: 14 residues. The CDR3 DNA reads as TGTGCCAGCAGCTTAACAGGGGTCACCGGGGAGCTGTTTTTT. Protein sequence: CASSLTGVTGELFF.

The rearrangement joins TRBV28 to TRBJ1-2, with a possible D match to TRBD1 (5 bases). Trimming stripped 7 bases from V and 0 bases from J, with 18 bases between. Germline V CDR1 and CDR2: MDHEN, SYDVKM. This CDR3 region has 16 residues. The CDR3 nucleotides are TGTGCCAGCACCACCGGGGGGGTTAGTGCTAACTATGGCTACACCTTC. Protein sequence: CASTTGGVSANYGYTF.

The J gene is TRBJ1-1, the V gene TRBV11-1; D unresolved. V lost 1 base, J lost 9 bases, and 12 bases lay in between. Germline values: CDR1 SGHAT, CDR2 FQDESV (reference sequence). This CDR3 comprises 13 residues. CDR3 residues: CASSLGMSPKAFF. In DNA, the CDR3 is TGTGCCAGCAGCTTAGGAATGAGCCCTAAAGCTTTCTTT.

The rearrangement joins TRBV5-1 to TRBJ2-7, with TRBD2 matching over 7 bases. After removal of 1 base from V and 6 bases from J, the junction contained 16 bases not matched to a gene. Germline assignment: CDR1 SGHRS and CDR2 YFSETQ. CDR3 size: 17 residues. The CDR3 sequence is CASSLRLAGAPGAEQYF. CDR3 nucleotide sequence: TGCGCCAGCAGCTTGAGACTCGCGGGAGCCCCGGGAGCCGAGCAGTACTTC.

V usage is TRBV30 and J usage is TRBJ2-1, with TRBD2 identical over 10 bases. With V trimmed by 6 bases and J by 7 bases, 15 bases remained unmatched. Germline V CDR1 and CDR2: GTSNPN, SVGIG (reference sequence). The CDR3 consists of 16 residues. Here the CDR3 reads CACGLAGGLTGNEQFF. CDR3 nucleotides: TGTGCCTGTGGGTTAGCGGGAGGCCTTACGGGGAATGAGCAGTTCTTC.